The 7 T cell receptor beta chains listed next were all sequenced from one sample in a study of T cells in Graves' hyperthyroidism and ophthalmopathy. Template material for amplifying TCR beta CDR3 regions consisted of RNA transcripts. TCR CDR3 regions were first amplified by RT-PCR with HTBI primers. MiXCR, applied by TCRdb to the multiplex PCR reads, yields one record per CDR3 protein. The profile shows about 640,000 distinct CDR3 sequences, under 25% of them singletons. The sequenced material came from blood. The receptors derive from a man in his thirties or forties with Graves' ophthalmopathy.

This clonotype showed up just a few times. This sequence joins TRBV20-1 and TRBJ1-1; no definite D call. The germline V and J ends were trimmed by 1 base and 0 bases, with 15 bases remaining between them. The CDR3 contains 16 residues. In germline, CDR1 is DFQATT, CDR2 SNEGSKA (reference sequence). CDR3 bases: TGCAGTGCTAGAGGCCTCTTACACTCCATGAACACTGAAGCTTTCTTT. Its protein product is CSARGLLHSMNTEAFF.

The table lists this clonotype with many counts. The V gene is TRBV12-3 or TRBV12-4, the J gene TRBJ2-3; TRBD1 agrees at 11 bases. This CDR3 contains 16 residues. V shed 5 bases and J 5 bases; nucleotides not matched to a gene: 9. CDR3 residues: CASSPRTGGVGDTQYF. The CDR3 DNA sequence: TGTGCCAGCAGTCCCAGGACAGGGGGCGTAGGAGATACGCAGTATTTT.

In regard to this clonotype: The germline gene is not matched at one end of the junction; a read error may be the cause. V usage is TRBV4-2 and J usage is TRBJ2-2; TRBD2 is a possible D gene (6 bases). This CDR3 is 16 amino acids long. CDR1 LGHNA and CDR2 YNFKEQ come from the germline V gene. CDR3 bases: TGTGCCAGCAGCCCCCGGCGGGGAGTGAACGCCGGGGAGCTGTTTTTT. Its translation: CASSPRRGVNAGELFF.

This clonotype was seen a handful of times. The V and J genes are TRBV27 and TRBJ2-7; possible D gene TRBD2, 6 bases. Germline assignment: CDR1 MNHEY and CDR2 SMNVEV (reference sequence). With 1 base removed from V and 0 bases from J, the gap between germline ends came to 13 bases. The CDR3 spans 16 residues. The CDR3 region has the DNA TGTGCCAGCAGTTTATTGGGCAGCGGGTCCTCCTACGAGCAGTACTTC. The encoded protein is CASSLLGSGSSYEQYF.

This clonotype occurred many times. This sequence joins TRBV6-1 and TRBJ1-1; D ambiguous. The CDR3 length is 14 residues. The V end lost 3 bases, the J end lost 0 bases, and 8 bases lay between the germline ends. Germline values: CDR1 MNHNS, CDR2 SASEGT. CDR3 residues: CASSDLAVNTEAFF. CDR3 nucleotide sequence: TGTGCCAGCAGTGACCTGGCTGTGAACACTGAAGCTTTCTTT.

This clonotype was seen a handful of times. The chain carries TRBV7-8 and TRBJ2-1; TRBD2 aligns across 14 bases. The CDR3 runs to 20 residues. The ends lost 3 bases at V and 4 bases at J; junction bases unmatched: 14. Per germline, CDR1 SGHVS and CDR2 FQNEAQ. CDR3 sequence: CASSLGVPGLAGAVYNEQFF. DNA for the CDR3: TGTGCCAGCAGCTTGGGGGTGCCGGGACTAGCGGGAGCGGTGTACAATGAGCAGTTCTTC.

This clonotype was found many times. The chain employs TRBV12-3 or TRBV12-4 and TRBJ2-3; possible D gene TRBD1, 5 bases. The V gene lost 6 bases and the J gene lost 0 bases, with 10 bases spanning the gap. The CDR3 totals 14 residues. The CDR3 region has the DNA TGTGCCAGCAGCTCCCCAGGGAGCACAGATACGCAGTATTTT. Translating it yields CASSSPGSTDTQYF.